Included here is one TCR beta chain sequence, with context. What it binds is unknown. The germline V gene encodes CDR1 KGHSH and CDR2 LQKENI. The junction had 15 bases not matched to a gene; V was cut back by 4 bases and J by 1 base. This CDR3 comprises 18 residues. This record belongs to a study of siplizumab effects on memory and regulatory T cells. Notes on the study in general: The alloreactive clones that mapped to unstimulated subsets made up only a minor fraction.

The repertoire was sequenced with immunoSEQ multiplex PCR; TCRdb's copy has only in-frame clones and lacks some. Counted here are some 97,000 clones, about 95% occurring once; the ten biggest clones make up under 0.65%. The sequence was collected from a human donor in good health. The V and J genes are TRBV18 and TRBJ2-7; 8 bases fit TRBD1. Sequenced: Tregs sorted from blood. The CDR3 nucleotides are TGTGCCAGCTCACAAAATAGGCCAGGGGGCCTTCGTTCCTACGAGCAGTACTTC. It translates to CASSQNRPGGLRSYEQYF.